There are many counts of the clone carrying this T cell receptor (beta chain). Antigen unknown. The cDNA came from 5'RACE with 10-nucleotide random UMIs. TCRdb recomputed calls from the 5' RACE reads with MiXCR, one row per CDR3 protein. The sample lists around 55,000 distinct CDR3 sequences, about 4.2% seen once, with around 2% in the top ten. The CDR3 is 12 residues long. The V gene end was trimmed by 5 bases and the J gene end by 8 bases; junction bases not matched to a gene: 6. Germline lookup yields CDR1 DFQATT and CDR2 SNEGSKA (reference sequence). The sample is drawn from a study of neurological immune-mediated disorders. Notes on the study in general: Grouping of repertoires by phylogeny put those of 18 of 34 multiple sclerosis patients into a single related-CDR3 cluster, a possible signature.

The clonotype originates from a woman between 40 and 55 years old with multiple sclerosis. This chain connects TRBV20-1 to TRBJ1-2, with TRBD1 identical over 9 bases. The sample was CD4+ T cells from blood. CDR3 DNA: TGCAGTGCTCCACAGGGGGCTTGGGGCTACACCTTC. Translated: CSAPQGAWGYTF.